The T cell receptor (beta chain) described here comes from a study of cytomegalovirus exposure and HLA in healthy donors. With respect to this clone: The antigen is not known. One end of the junction varies from germline; a read error may be responsible.

Study findings and constraints: Being indistinguishable, some V segments were excluded, TRBV6-2 and TRBV6-3 among them.

Primers included in the PCR were 60 Vbeta and 13 Jbeta primers. In the study's own analysis: Approximately 11 million shared chains were among 65 million to 85 million unique TCR beta chains counted in a later analysis. TCRdb's table, derived via immunoSEQ multiplex PCR, lists solely in-frame clones and lacks some. Clone size and V and J calls were adopted from that table, with D and trimming inferred from the DNA. The top ten hold about 0.7% of the sample, which has around 120,000 clones, 81% seen once. CDR3 size: 15 residues. Germline assignment: CDR1 SSHAT and CDR2 FNYEAQ (reference sequence). This chain uses TRBV7-7 with TRBJ2-1; 8 bases match TRBD1. This sequence was found in a man between 18 and 29 years old in good health and CMV-seronegative. The sample was PBMCs. The CDR3 region has the DNA TGTGCTAGCAGCCGTACAGGGGGTTCCTACAATGAGCAGTTCTTC. Amino acid sequence: CASSRTGGSYNEQFF.